The rows below give T cell receptor beta chains drawn from one sample of a study of blood T cell repertoires in COVID-19. Data came from immunoSEQ multiplex PCR; TCRdb stores just in-frame clones and leaves some out. The data contain about 250,000 clones, about nine tenths of them singletons. Sequencing was carried out using PBMCs or T cells enriched from blood (not recorded which). The source of these receptors is a middle-aged man who had recovered from COVID-19. Each CDR3 is given with its conserved first and last residue. The D gene is left open where the match is weak. Expanded clones get a size class; other rows say once, few or many, or leave the size out.

j_gene	v_gene	d_gene	abundance	CDR3nt	CDR3aa
TRBJ1-4	TRBV27	-	few	TGTGCCAGCAGTTTAGCAGGGCCTAATGAAAAACTGTTTTTT	CASSLAGPNEKLFF
TRBJ1-2	TRBV7-8	-	-	TGTGCCAGCAGCTTAGGTGGCTCAGGGAACTATGGCTACACCTTC	CASSLGGSGNYGYTF
TRBJ2-3	TRBV18	-	-	TGTGCCAGCTCACCATCCGGCGGGTATTCCACAGATACGCAGTATTTT	CASSPSGGYSTDTQYF
TRBJ2-1	TRBV5-6	-	-	TGTGCCAGCAGCTTGCCGGGAGTGGGGAACCTTAATGAATACAATGAGCAGTTCTTC	CASSLPGVGNLNEYNEQFF
TRBJ2-1	TRBV5-8	TRBD2	-	TGTGCCAGCAGCCCGAAACTAGCGGGGACCGCCAATGAGCAGTTCTTC	CASSPKLAGTANEQFF
TRBJ2-1	TRBV9	TRBD2	-	TGTGCCAGCGGACCCTGGGGGACTAGCGTTCGTGCCAATGAGCAGTTCTTC	CASGPWGTSVRANEQFF
TRBJ1-2	TRBV19	-	few	TGTGCCAGTAGTATAGACAGATTCTATGGCTACACCTTC	CASSIDRFYGYTF
TRBJ2-7	TRBV7-2	-	-	TGTGCCAGTCAGTATCAATCAGACGGGGCCTACGAGCAGTACTTC	CASQYQSDGAYEQYF
TRBJ1-2	TRBV28	-	-	TGTGCCAGCAGTGCCGGCGGCTATGGCTACACCTTC	CASSAGGYGYTF
TRBJ2-7	TRBV7-9	TRBD2	-	TGTGCCAGCAGCTTGAATAGCGGGTACTCCTACGAGCAGTACTTC	CASSLNSGYSYEQYF
TRBJ1-5	TRBV7-9	TRBD1	-	TGTGCCAGCAGCCGGGACAGGAATCAGCCCCAGCATTTT	CASSRDRNQPQHF
TRBJ2-1	TRBV10-3	-	-	TGTGCCATCAGTAATGGCCTTACGCATGAGCAGTTCTTC	CAISNGLTHEQFF
TRBJ1-4	TRBV5-4	TRBD1	-	TGTGCCAGCAGTTGGGACAGGGGAAATGAAAAACTGTTTTTT	CASSWDRGNEKLFF
TRBJ2-7	TRBV10-2	TRBD2	few	TGCGCCAGCAAGAAAGGGACTACTAGCTCCTACGAGCAGTACTTC	CASKKGTTSSYEQYF
TRBJ2-7	TRBV15	-	-	TGTGCCACCAGCAGTACCCGGGTTTTCTACGAGCAGTACTTC	CATSSTRVFYEQYF
TRBJ1-6	TRBV27	-	-	TGTGCCAGCAGTTTAGACCCAGGGTCACCCCTCCACTTT	CASSLDPGSPLHF
TRBJ2-6	TRBV24-1	-	once	TGTGCCATCCAGGTGAACTCTGGGGCCAACGTCCTGACTTTC	CAIQVNSGANVLTF
TRBJ1-1	TRBV5-1	-	once	TGCGCCAGCAGCGTACAGGGCACGATCCATAACACTGAAGCTTTCTTT	CASSVQGTIHNTEAFF
TRBJ1-1	TRBV7-6	-	once	TGTGCCAGCAGCTCCTGGACGGGGATGAACACTGAAGCTTTCTTT	CASSSWTGMNTEAFF
TRBJ1-2	TRBV18	-	-	TGTGCCAGCTCCAATGAACAGGGCTTTGGCTACACCTTC	CASSNEQGFGYTF
TRBJ2-7	TRBV4-2	TRBD2	-	TGTGCCAGCAGCCAAGAGAGACTAGCGGGGTGGTATGAGCAGTACTTC	CASSQERLAGWYEQYF
TRBJ1-3	TRBV6-5	TRBD1	-	TGTGCCTGCGAAGGACAGGGGGCTGGAAACACCATATATTTT	CACEGQGAGNTIYF
TRBJ1-1	TRBV25-1	-	-	TGTGCCAGCAGTTCCTCGCTAGGAGCTTTCTTT	CASSSSLGAFF
TRBJ2-5	TRBV20-1	-	-	TGCAGTGCTAGTGGGACTGGCCAAGAGACCCAGTACTTC	CSASGTGQETQYF
TRBJ1-1	TRBV19	TRBD1	-	TGTGCCAGTAGGGGGGAAGGACAGGGGCATACAGCTTTCTTT	CASRGEGQGHTAFF
TRBJ2-7	TRBV4-1	TRBD2	-	TGCGCCAGCAGCCAAGGGGCTAGCGGGAGATACGAGCAGTACTTC	CASSQGASGRYEQYF
TRBJ1-2	TRBV27	TRBD1	-	TGTGCCAGCAGTTCCTATGGACAGGGGGCGTCCTATGGCTACACCTTC	CASSSYGQGASYGYTF
TRBJ2-7	TRBV18	TRBD2	-	TGTGCCAGCTCACCATCCGGGACTAGGGGTAGCGAGCAGTACTTC	CASSPSGTRGSEQYF
TRBJ2-7	TRBV28	TRBD2	-	TGTGCCAGCAGTCAGTGCCCGGGAGGGGAGTGCGAGCAGTACTTC	CASSQCPGGECEQYF
TRBJ1-4	TRBV5-1	-	-	TGCGCCAGCAGCTTGAACAGGCGGACTAATGAAAAACTGTTTTTT	CASSLNRRTNEKLFF
TRBJ1-2	TRBV28	TRBD1	-	TGTGCCAGCAGCGGTTCGGTGGGTACAGGGGGAAACTATGGCTACACCTTC	CASSGSVGTGGNYGYTF
TRBJ2-3	TRBV6-2/TRBV6-3	-	-	TGTGCCAGCAGTTACGGAGAATACACAGATACGCAGTATTTT	CASSYGEYTDTQYF
TRBJ1-4	TRBV7-9	-	-	TGTGCCAGCAGCCCGCTTATTTCCCCAACGGGTGAAAAACTGTTTTTT	CASSPLISPTGEKLFF
TRBJ2-7	TRBV30	-	-	TGTGCCTGGAGTCGGGGAAGTGACGAGCAGTACTTC	CAWSRGSDEQYF
TRBJ2-1	TRBV9	TRBD2	-	TGTGCCAGCAGCGTACGAGGGGGAGAACTAGCGGGACGGGAGCAGTTCTTC	CASSVRGGELAGREQFF
TRBJ2-3	TRBV3-1/TRBV3-2	-	-	TGTGCCAGCAGCCAGTTCCGGGAGTGGGGGGATACGCAGTATTTT	CASSQFREWGDTQYF
TRBJ2-5	TRBV7-8	-	-	TGTGCCAGCAGCGGAGGGCTAGCGACGGAAAAAGAGACCCAGTACTTC	CASSGGLATEKETQYF
TRBJ2-7	TRBV5-1	TRBD1	-	TGCGCCAGCAGCTTCGGGACAGGAGCCTACGAGCAGTACTTC	CASSFGTGAYEQYF
TRBJ1-1	TRBV5-1	-	once	TGCGCCAGCAGGGCGGAGAACACTGAAGCTTTCTTT	CASRAENTEAFF
TRBJ1-6	TRBV5-5	-	-	TGTGCCAGCAGCTTGCGGGGGAGCTCCTATAATTCACCCCTCCACTTT	CASSLRGSSYNSPLHF
TRBJ2-2	TRBV4-3	TRBD1	once	TGCGCCAGCAGCCAACAACGGACCGGGACAGGTGACACCGGGGAGCTGTTTTTT	CASSQQRTGTGDTGELFF
TRBJ2-2	TRBV30	-	once	TGTGCCCTAATGGAGGGGACGAACACCGGGGAGCTGTTCTTT	CALMEGTNTGELFF
TRBJ2-5	TRBV3-1/TRBV3-2	-	-	TGTGCCAGCAGCCAAGCGGCCAACCGAGGGACCCAGTACTTC	CASSQAANRGTQYF
TRBJ2-5	TRBV7-9	TRBD2	-	TGTGCCAGCAGCTTGAATTTCCCAGCGGGGCGAGAGACCCAGTACTTC	CASSLNFPAGRETQYF
TRBJ1-6	TRBV7-2	-	-	TGTGCCAGCAGCTTTACAGGAGGGGATTCACCCCTCCACTTT	CASSFTGGDSPLHF
TRBJ2-7	TRBV5-1	-	-	TGCGCCAGCAGCCTCATCCGGGCCCACGAGGGCGAGCAGTACTTC	CASSLIRAHEGEQYF
TRBJ1-2	TRBV5-1	-	-	TGCGCCAGCAGCTTGGCGGCCAGCAGGGACTATGGCTACACCTTC	CASSLAASRDYGYTF
TRBJ2-7	TRBV28	-	-	TGTGCCAGCAGTTTGGACGGAAGGGGCGAGCAGTACTTC	CASSLDGRGEQYF